Below are 21 T cell receptor beta chains sequenced from a single sample in a study of blood T cell repertoires in COVID-19. Sequenced by immunoSEQ multiplex PCR; TCRdb stores in-frame clones only, minus some. The repertoire holds 14,000 or so clones, 75% to 90% seen once, with around 15% in the top ten. Sample: peripheral blood. The receptors shown here come from a man aged 45-60 years with active COVID-19.

The rearrangement links TRBV3-1 (or the pseudogene TRBV3-2) to TRBJ2-1; possibly TRBD2 for D (6 bases). Germline assignment: CDR1 LGHDT and CDR2 YNNKEL (reference sequence). V lost 3 bases and J lost 7, with 10 bases in between. The CDR3 runs 13 residues. The CDR3 DNA is TGTGCCAGCAGCCACCTAGCGTCGAATGAGCAGTTCTTC. Protein sequence: CASSHLASNEQFF.

This clone was recorded only once. The V and J genes are TRBV7-2 and TRBJ2-2, with D uncertain. Germline lookup yields CDR1 SGHTA and CDR2 FQGNSA. The CDR3 extends over 13 amino acids. V was trimmed by 2 bases and J by 6 bases, leaving 7 bases between them. DNA for the CDR3: TGTGCCAGCAGCTTACAAGGAGCCGGGGAGCTGTTTTTT. Translated: CASSLQGAGELFF.

The V and J genes are TRBV4-2 and TRBJ2-3, with TRBD1 as a possible D gene (5 bases). Per germline, CDR1 LGHNA and CDR2 YNFKEQ. Trimming removed 0 bases at V and 2 bases at J, with 9 bases between. The CDR3 has 15 residues. The CDR3 nucleotides are TGTGCCAGCAGCCAAGAACAGGCCCACACAGATACGCAGTATTTT. Translation: CASSQEQAHTDTQYF.

The V gene is TRBV5-4, the J gene TRBJ2-7; 9 bases are a match to TRBD2. Germline V gene data show CDR1 as SGHNT and CDR2 as YYREEE (reference sequence). Trimming took 4 bases from V and 3 from J; bases not matched to a gene: 5. This CDR3 has 14 amino acids. The CDR3 loop is CASSGGGGIYEQYF. The CDR3 nucleotides are TGTGCCAGCAGCGGCGGGGGGGGCATCTACGAGCAGTACTTC. Full variable domain (outside the CDR3, taken from reference TRBV5-4 and TRBJ2-7): ETGVTQSPTHLIKTRGQQVTLRCSSQSGHNTVSWYQQALGQGPQFIFQYYREEENGRGNFPPRFSGLQFPNYSSELNVNALELDDSALYLCASSGGGGIYEQYFGPGTRLTVT.

J is TRBJ2-7 and V is TRBV5-1; weak D call: TRBD2 (6 bases). Trimming took off 4 bases at V and 6 bases at J, with 8 bases between the two ends. This CDR3 region has 11 residues. Germline CDR1 SGHRS, CDR2 YFSETQ. CDR3 DNA sequence: TGCGCCAGCAGCACGGGAGCCGAGCAGTACTTC. Amino acid sequence: CASSTGAEQYF.

The V call is TRBV4-1, the J call TRBJ1-5; TRBD1 matches 8 bases. CDR1 MGHRA and CDR2 YSYEKL come from the germline V gene. CDR3 length: 16 residues. Unmatched junction bases numbered 8, after V lost 1 base and J lost 6 bases. The CDR3 DNA reads as TGCGCCAGCAGCCAAGGACCGGGACAGGTGGTTCAGCCCCAGCATTTT. As protein: CASSQGPGQVVQPQHF.

The CDR3 nucleotides read TGTGCCAGCAGCTTTGGAGCGGGGGTCTACAATGAGCAGTTCTTC. Translated, it gives CASSFGAGVYNEQFF. This chain connects TRBV7-2 to TRBJ2-1; 8 bases map to TRBD2. CDR3 length: 15 amino acids. The J segment lost 3 bases and the V segment lost 3 bases, leaving 4 bases of the junction unmatched. In germline, CDR1 is SGHTA, CDR2 FQGNSA.

The CDR3 bases are TGTGCCAGCAGCTTGGCCAGGGGAGAGGACGGCTACACCTTC. It yields the protein CASSLARGEDGYTF. The chain uses TRBV5-5 and TRBJ1-2; TRBD1 is a possible D gene (6 bases). The CDR3 length is 14 residues. V gave up 0 bases and J gave up 8 bases, with 14 bases separating them. Germline V lookup: CDR1 SGHKS, CDR2 YYEKEE (reference sequence).

The CDR3, as DNA: TGTGCCAGCAGCCATTTCACTGCCTCGACGAACACCGGGGAGCTGTTTTTT. Its protein product is CASSHFTASTNTGELFF. This sequence joins TRBV3-1 (or the pseudogene TRBV3-2) and TRBJ2-2; D is uncertain. The CDR3 length is 17 residues. Trimming took 3 bases from V and 0 from J, leaving 14 bases between them. Germline CDR1 is LGHDT and CDR2 is YNNKEL (reference sequence).

The V gene is TRBV3-1 (or the pseudogene TRBV3-2), the J gene TRBJ1-3; D is unclear. Deletions cut 4 bases from V and 3 bases from J, with 4 bases between. Germline CDR1 and CDR2: LGHDT and YNNKEL (reference sequence). The CDR3 length is 12 residues. CDR3 DNA sequence: TGTGCCAGCAGCCCCCTTGGAAACACCATATATTTT. Translated, it gives CASSPLGNTIYF.

This clone occurred once. The junction and the germline gene differ at one end; a read error may be behind it. The gene calls are TRBV28 and TRBJ1-2; D is unclear. CDR3 size: 13 residues. Germline V gene lookup returns CDR1 MDHEN and CDR2 SYDVKM. CDR3 sequence (DNA): TGTGCCAGCAGTCCTCAACTAACTATGCTTGTGTCCTTC. It encodes CASSPQLTMLVSF.

The chain uses TRBV11-2 and TRBJ2-7; D is perhaps TRBD2 (5 bases). The V gene's germline CDR1 is SGHAT and CDR2 FQNNGV. Trimming removed 3 bases from V and 4 bases from J, with 13 bases in between. The CDR3 contains 14 residues. Here the CDR3 reads CASSLGKGVYEQYF. DNA of the CDR3: TGTGCCAGCAGCTTGGGGAAGGGAGTTTACGAGCAGTACTTC.

V is TRBV18 and J is TRBJ1-5; TRBD1 agrees at 10 bases. Looked up from germline, CDR1 is KGHSH and CDR2 is LQKENI. The CDR3 spans 16 residues. Trimming cost V 3 bases and J 6 bases; bases outside gene matches: 8. The CDR3 reads CASSPLGGTGVQPQHF. The CDR3 coding sequence is TGTGCCAGCTCACCCCTCGGAGGGACAGGGGTTCAGCCCCAGCATTTT.

The J gene is TRBJ2-2, the V gene TRBV20-1; D ambiguous. The CDR3 is 14 residues long. V lost 3 bases and J lost 2, with 10 bases in between. CDR1 and CDR2 from the germline V gene are DFQATT and SNEGSKA (reference sequence). CDR3 nucleotides: TGCAGTGCTAGTTTCGGTGCAAACACCGGGGAGCTGTTTTTT. Protein sequence: CSASFGANTGELFF.

V gene TRBV28 combines with J gene TRBJ2-7; D not resolved. Germline CDR1 is MDHEN and CDR2 is SYDVKM. With 1 base removed from V and 4 bases from J, the gap between germline ends came to 5 bases. The CDR3 contains 12 residues. The CDR3 DNA follows: TGTGCCAGCAGTTTATCATTGTACGAGCAGTACTTC. The encoded protein is CASSLSLYEQYF.

DNA of the CDR3: TGTGCCAGCAGGAGGGAAGGCACAGATACGCAGTATTTT. The encoded protein is CASRREGTDTQYF. The rearrangement links TRBV5-6 to TRBJ2-3; possible D gene TRBD2, 5 bases. V lost 5 bases, J lost 1 base, and 8 bases lay in between. The germline CDR1 and CDR2 sequences are SGHDT and YYEEEE. This CDR3 region has 13 residues.

The chain carries TRBV9 and TRBJ2-1; weak D call: TRBD2 (6 bases). The CDR3 is 17 residues long. Germline loops: CDR1 SGDLS, CDR2 YYNGEE. Trimming cost V 0 bases and J 4 bases, with 17 bases left between them. The CDR3 region has the DNA TGTGCCAGCAGCGTAGATGGATCTAGCGTAGATTACAATGAGCAGTTCTTC. Translating gives CASSVDGSSVDYNEQFF. Together with reference TRBV9 and TRBJ2-1, the CDR3 gives the full variable domain: DSGVTQTPKHLITATGQRVTLRCSPRSGDLSVYWYQQSLDQGLQFLIQYYNGEERAKGNILERFSAQQFPDLHSELNLSSLELGDSALYFCASSVDGSSVDYNEQFFGPGTRLTVL.

J is TRBJ2-2 and V is TRBV12-5; D unresolved. The CDR3 loop spans 13 amino acids. Trimming left V 2 bases short and J 4 bases short, with 5 bases between. Germline V gene sequence: CDR1 LGHNT, CDR2 FRNRAP. DNA for the CDR3: TGTGCTAGTGGTTTGTGGGCCACCGGGGAGCTGTTTTTT. Amino acids: CASGLWATGELFF.

The V gene is TRBV18, the J gene TRBJ1-6; possible D gene TRBD1, 6 bases. The germline V gene has CDR1 KGHSH and CDR2 LQKENI. V shed 0 bases and J shed 5 bases, with 14 bases lying between them. This CDR3 has 17 residues. The CDR3 nucleotides read TGTGCCAGCTCACCACCGGGGGCACGGATCCATAATTCACCCCTCCACTTT. This encodes CASSPPGARIHNSPLHF.

This clone was counted a few times. The chain carries TRBV4-1 and TRBJ1-5; the match to TRBD1 covers 7 bases. The CDR3 spans 13 residues. V gave up 3 bases and J gave up 11 bases; unmatched junction bases: 7. Germline CDR1 and CDR2: MGHRA and YSYEKL. The CDR3 DNA is TGCGCCAGCAGCCAGTTTCAGGGGGAGGCCCAGCATTTT. Translated, it gives CASSQFQGEAQHF.

CDR3 coding DNA: TGTGCCTGGAAACGGGACAGGGGCGGGGAAAACATTCAGTACTTC. It encodes CAWKRDRGGENIQYF. The J gene is TRBJ2-4, the V gene TRBV30, with TRBD1 identical over 10 bases. This CDR3 comprises 15 residues. V lost 4 bases to trimming and J lost 5 bases; unmatched junction nucleotides: 8. Germline V gene sequence: CDR1 GTSNPN, CDR2 SVGIG (reference sequence).